What follows are 26 T cell receptor beta chains derived from one specimen sequenced in a study of circulating and synovial CD4+ cells in juvenile arthritis (dated by TCRdb to between 2014 and 2016). Receptors were amplified or captured by the immunoSEQ multiplex PCR assay. Here the immuneACCESS table is served through TCRdb, limited to in-frame sequences with V and J called. Missing clones are a known gap in these copies; in checked studies unresolved V genes cover under half, and the rest lacks a known reason. The sample records some 15,000 clones, 75% to 90% of which are singletons. The biggest ten clones account for over 3.5% of the sample. The specimen sequenced was CD4+ T cells from synovial fluid. These receptors were obtained from a human patient with juvenile idiopathic arthritis. Some clones in this sample may be carry-over from other donors' samples.

The chain links TRBV6-5 to TRBJ1-1, with unresolved D. Between the trimmed V and J ends, which lost 3 bases and 0 bases, there was a span of 8 bases. CDR1 is MNHEY and CDR2 is SVGAGI in the germline V gene. The CDR3 is 14 amino acids. For the CDR3, the DNA is TGTGCCAGCAGTTATGAGGGATTGAACACTGAAGCTTTCTTT. Its translation: CASSYEGLNTEAFF.

V usage is TRBV4-1 and J usage is TRBJ2-3, with a possible D match to TRBD2 (5 bases). The CDR3 extends over 16 amino acids. The germline V and J ends were trimmed by 3 bases and 2 bases, with 15 bases remaining between them. CDR1 and CDR2 (germline): MGHRA, YSYEKL. CDR3 loop: CASSHGDWRATDTQYF. As DNA, the CDR3 is TGCGCCAGCAGCCACGGTGATTGGCGGGCCACAGATACGCAGTATTTT.

The rearrangement links TRBV7-9 to TRBJ2-5, with 12 bases aligning to TRBD2. V was clipped by 4 bases and J by 2 bases; unmatched bases: 8. Germline V gene data show CDR1 as SEHNR and CDR2 as FQNEAQ (reference sequence). The CDR3 loop spans 17 amino acids. The DNA of the CDR3 is TGTGCCAGCAGCTCACCCACTAGCGGGGGGCTTCAAGAGACCCAGTACTTC. Translation gives CASSSPTSGGLQETQYF.

The CDR3 nucleotides read TGCAGCGTCGATCTCCGGACGACAGGTTTGAACACTGAAGCTTTCTTT. Translation: CSVDLRTTGLNTEAFF. This chain connects TRBV29-1 to TRBJ1-1, with D possibly TRBD1 on 6 matching bases. This CDR3 is built from 16 residues. From germline, CDR1 is SQVTM and CDR2 ANQGSEA. Trimming took 6 bases from V and 0 from J, leaving 20 bases between them. The full variable domain, its missing parts supplied by reference TRBV29-1 and TRBJ1-1, is SAVISQKPSRDICQRGTSLTIQCQVDSQVTMMFWYRQQPGQSLTLIATANQGSEATYESGFVIDKFPISRPNLTFSTLTVSNMSPEDSSIYLCSVDLRTTGLNTEAFFGQGTRLTVV.

V gene TRBV30 combines with J gene TRBJ1-1; the D gene is possibly TRBD1 (5 bases). V was shortened by 2 bases and J by 7 bases, with 11 bases between the two germline ends. Germline V gene data show CDR1 as GTSNPN and CDR2 as SVGIG (reference sequence). This CDR3 comprises 12 residues. In DNA, the CDR3 is TGTGCCTGGAGTTTGGGGCAGAGTGAAGCTTTCTTT. Translating it yields CAWSLGQSEAFF.

Points on this clone: Other DNA sequences in this specimen translate into the identical CDR3. This chain uses TRBV7-2 with TRBJ2-1; 8 bases fit TRBD2. J lost 4 bases, V lost 1 base, and 3 bases had no gene match. Germline lookup yields CDR1 SGHTA and CDR2 FQGNSA. This CDR3 is 15 amino acids long. CDR3 protein: CASSLDGGVYNEQFF. CDR3 DNA sequence: TGTGCCAGCAGCTTAGACGGGGGGGTGTACAATGAGCAGTTCTTC.

The rearrangement links TRBV6-1 to TRBJ2-3, with TRBD2 matching over 11 bases. Germline-derived CDR1 and CDR2 are MNHNS and SASEGT. After removal of 0 bases from V and 2 bases from J, the junction contained 16 bases not matched to a gene. This CDR3 region has 21 residues. DNA of the CDR3: TGTGCCAGCAGTGAAGCACCCCCACTACTAGCGGGAGTTCGTCCCACAGATACGCAGTATTTT. Translation gives CASSEAPPLLAGVRPTDTQYF.

V and J are TRBV2 and TRBJ2-2; 7 nucleotides align to TRBD1. Losses at the gene ends were 10 bases for V and 4 bases for J; bases not matched to a gene: 3. In germline, CDR1 is SNHLY, CDR2 FYNNEI. This CDR3 is built from 12 residues. As DNA, the CDR3 is TGTGCCACTTCAGGGGGCACCGGGGAGCTGTTTTTT. This codes for CATSGGTGELFF.

This sequence joins TRBV5-4 and TRBJ1-5, with a possible D match to TRBD1 (6 bases). CDR3 length: 13 residues. Germline lookup yields CDR1 SGHNT and CDR2 YYREEE (reference sequence). Trimming left V 2 bases short and J 4 bases short, with 7 bases between. The CDR3 DNA is TGTGCCAGCAGCTTTCAGGGGAATCAGCCCCAGCATTTT. It specifies CASSFQGNQPQHF.

V is TRBV6-4 and J is TRBJ1-1; weak D call: TRBD1 (5 bases). CDR1 and CDR2 (germline): MRHNA, SNTAGT. V was pared by 3 bases and J by 5 bases, with 16 bases between. CDR3 length: 15 amino acids. The CDR3 protein is CASSDIGQGRTEAFF. The CDR3 nucleotides are TGTGCCAGCAGTGATATCGGGCAGGGCCGGACTGAAGCTTTCTTT.

This clone was counted once. The chain links TRBV5-1 to TRBJ1-2, with TRBD1 as a possible D gene (5 bases). Trimming pared 0 bases from V and 5 bases from J, leaving 14 bases between. The CDR3 runs 15 residues. Germline V gene data show CDR1 as SGHRS and CDR2 as YFSETQ. The CDR3 DNA reads TGCGCCAGCAGCTTGGAGCCAGGGCTTGGGTATGGCTACACCTTC. Its translation: CASSLEPGLGYGYTF.

On this clone itself: The junction shows a germline mismatch at one end, possibly a read error. The same CDR3 can be traced to other DNA sequences in this sample. The chain carries TRBV4-2 and TRBJ2-2, with D uncertain. Germline V gene data show CDR1 as LGHNA and CDR2 as YNFKEQ. The CDR3 totals 16 residues. The CDR3 coding sequence is TGTGCCAGTAGCCCTCTATCCGGTTCGAAAACCGGGGAGCTGTTTTTT. It encodes CASSPLSGSKTGELFF.

The chain employs TRBV6-5 and TRBJ1-1; no clear D gene. Germline CDR1 is MNHEY and CDR2 is SVGAGI. CDR3 length: 15 residues. V lost 5 bases and J 6 bases, leaving 19 bases between the germline ends. DNA for the CDR3: TGTGCCAGCAGTACGCAGACGAGGGCTGGTTCTGAAGCTTTCTTT. This sequence encodes CASSTQTRAGSEAFF.

The rearrangement joins TRBV15 to TRBJ2-1, with 11 bases aligning to TRBD2. The CDR3 spans 17 residues. Trimming at V came to 0 bases and at J to 4 bases, leaving 5 bases not matched to a gene. Germline lookup yields CDR1 LNHNV and CDR2 YYDKDF (reference sequence). The CDR3 region has the DNA TGTGCCACCAGCAGAGATATTAGCGGGAGGGGATACAATGAGCAGTTCTTC. Translated, it gives CATSRDISGRGYNEQFF.

This chain joins TRBV27 and TRBJ2-3; 7 bases align to TRBD1. Germline assignment: CDR1 MNHEY and CDR2 SMNVEV (reference sequence). This CDR3 contains 15 residues. V gave up 3 bases and J gave up 4 bases; unmatched junction bases: 7. The CDR3 spells CASSLYDRAPDTQYF. The CDR3 DNA sequence: TGTGCCAGCAGTTTGTATGACAGGGCCCCAGATACGCAGTATTTT.

CDR3 residues: CAISDNRAYEQYF. CDR3 sequence (DNA): TGTGCCATCAGTGATAACAGGGCCTACGAGCAGTACTTC. The chain combines TRBV10-3 with TRBJ2-7, with D possibly matching TRBD1 (6 bases). The CDR3 length is 13 residues. Looked up from germline, CDR1 is ENHRY and CDR2 is SYGVKD. V lost 3 bases, J lost 2 bases, and 8 bases lay in between.

The CDR3 DNA reads as TGTGCCAGCAGCTTTGAGCGGGGGGGGTTCACAGATACGCAGTATTTT. As protein: CASSFERGGFTDTQYF. J is TRBJ2-3 and V is TRBV7-9; 10 bases are a match to TRBD2. The ends lost 3 bases at V and 2 bases at J; junction bases unmatched: 5. The CDR3 spans 16 residues. The germline CDR1 and CDR2 sequences are SEHNR and FQNEAQ (reference sequence). Full variable domain (missing parts from reference TRBV7-9 and TRBJ2-3): DTGVSQNPRHKITKRGQNVTFRCDPISEHNRLYWYRQTLGQGPEFLTYFQNEAQLEKSRLLSDRFSAERPKGSFSTLEIQRTEQGDSAMYLCASSFERGGFTDTQYFGPGTRLTVL.

This chain joins TRBV7-6 and TRBJ2-5; 8 positions agree with TRBD2. The DNA end favors TRBJ2-7, so the J call may be wrong. Germline V gene sequence: CDR1 SGHVS, CDR2 FNYEAQ. The CDR3 runs to 16 residues. CDR3 in amino acids: CASSQASSGSAYEQYF. In DNA form, the CDR3 reads TGTGCCAGCAGCCAGGCGTCTAGCGGGTCGGCCTACGAGCAGTACTTC.

This chain connects TRBV19 to TRBJ1-5, with a tentative D call TRBD1 (5 bases). The CDR3 length is 15 residues. V was shortened by 11 bases and J by 2 bases, with 19 bases between the two germline ends. CDR1 LNHDA and CDR2 SQIVND come from the germline V gene (reference sequence). The DNA of the CDR3 is TGTGCCTCCGGCGCTGGCAGGGCCGGCAATCAGCCCCAGCATTTT. The encoded protein is CASGAGRAGNQPQHF.

The chain employs TRBV7-3 and TRBJ2-2, with 7 bases lining up with TRBD2. The CDR3 covers 17 residues. V trimming: 1 base; J trimming: 1 base; junction bases outside the gene matches: 6. Germline CDR1 SGHTA, CDR2 FQGTGA. CDR3: CASSLRGERGNTGELFF. CDR3 DNA sequence: TGTGCCAGCAGCTTAAGGGGGGAGCGGGGGAACACCGGGGAGCTGTTTTTT.

CDR3 bases: TGTGCCAGCAGCCGACCGGGACTTTCGAACACTGAAGCTTTCTTT. Translated: CASSRPGLSNTEAFF. J is TRBJ1-1 and V is TRBV7-9; D might be TRBD1 (5 bases). Germline CDR1 SEHNR, CDR2 FQNEAQ (reference sequence). Between the trimmed V and J ends, which lost 5 bases and 1 base, there was a span of 14 bases. CDR3 size: 15 residues.

This clone appeared once. The genes are TRBV29-1 and TRBJ2-7; D is possibly TRBD2 (6 bases). Deletions cut 5 bases from V and 1 base from J, with 12 bases between. The CDR3 consists of 13 residues. CDR1 SQVTM and CDR2 ANQGSEA come from the germline V gene. The CDR3 sequence is CSVQGGVSYEQYF. Written as DNA, the CDR3 is TGCAGCGTTCAAGGCGGGGTTTCCTACGAGCAGTACTTC.

This rearrangement joins TRBV5-1 to TRBJ2-7, with 8 positions matching TRBD1. Germline values: CDR1 SGHRS, CDR2 YFSETQ. There are 15 residues in the CDR3. After removal of 1 base from V and 6 bases from J, the junction contained 9 bases not matched to a gene. The CDR3 protein is CASSLSSQGAFEQYF. CDR3 nucleotides: TGCGCCAGCAGCTTGTCGTCCCAGGGGGCCTTCGAGCAGTACTTC.

The chain recombines TRBV5-1 with TRBJ2-2, with 7 bases that match TRBD1. With V trimmed by 3 bases and J by 3 bases, 2 bases remained unmatched. Germline lookup yields CDR1 SGHRS and CDR2 YFSETQ. The CDR3 sequence is 14 residues long. The CDR3 sequence is CASSWTGDTGELFF. The CDR3 bases are TGCGCCAGCAGCTGGACAGGTGACACCGGGGAGCTGTTTTTT.

In its sample, this clone was seen once. The rearrangement links TRBV2 to TRBJ1-2; TRBD1 aligns across 9 bases. Germline assignment: CDR1 SNHLY and CDR2 FYNNEI. This CDR3 has 13 residues. The V segment lost 7 bases and the J segment 5 bases; nucleotides outside the gene matches: 5. CDR3 sequence: CASTGTGIYGYTF. The CDR3 nucleotides are TGTGCCAGCACCGGGACAGGGATATATGGCTACACCTTC.

This clone was observed a single time. As DNA, the CDR3 is TGTGCCAGCAGCGACCGGGACAAACGCCCGATTAACTATGGCTACACCTTC. Amino acids: CASSDRDKRPINYGYTF. This chain connects TRBV5-6 to TRBJ1-2, with D possibly TRBD1 on 6 matching bases. There are 17 residues in the CDR3. The ends were cut back, 4 bases at V and 1 base at J, with 20 bases in the middle. From germline, CDR1 is SGHDT and CDR2 YYEEEE.